What follows describes a single T cell receptor beta chain. The data were produced by immunoSEQ multiplex PCR, yet TCRdb's version contains in-frame clones alone and is incomplete. Among about 120,000 clones listed, about 90% were seen once. The CDR3 spans 16 residues. Germline CDR1 reads KGHSH; CDR2 reads LQKENI. V was pared by 6 bases and J by 6 bases, with 21 bases between. The sample originates from a study of blood T cell repertoires in COVID-19. The overall study: The cDNA or gDNA used as material had been derived from T cells, B-cell-depleted T cells, or PBMCs.

The chain employs TRBV18 and TRBJ2-1, with TRBD2 as a possible D gene (5 bases). This TCR derives from a human donor in a cohort sampled during active COVID-19. The sample was peripheral blood. CDR3 amino acids: CASSQGSGVRPNEQFF. The CDR3 DNA follows: TGTGCCAGCTCCCAAGGGTCCGGGGTTCGTCCCAATGAGCAGTTCTTC.